This T cell receptor beta chain was sequenced in a study of graft-versus-host responses after intestinal transplantation. General study results and limits: Recipient-marrow GvH clones were detected, some having first appeared in ileum or blood. High graft-versus-host to host-versus-graft T cell clonal ratios marked allografts of patients with graft-donor macrochimerism. Association was observed between peak circulating GvH clone levels and early post-transplant HvG declines.

With respect to this clone: Its antigen remains unidentified.

The table came from immunoSEQ multiplex PCR; TCRdb's copy has only in-frame clones and leaves some out. Of more than 65,000 clones in the sample, 85% to 90% are singletons; the top ten hold approximately 0.34%. CDR3 size: 14 residues. V lost 3 bases to trimming and J lost 7 bases, with 12 bases between them. The germline CDR1 and CDR2 sequences are MDHEN and SYDVKM. This sequence was found in a human donor who received an intestinal transplant. This sample comprised unstimulated CD4+ T cells sorted from spleen or lymph node cells, obtained before intestinal transplant. The J gene is TRBJ2-2, the V gene TRBV28; no clear D. Here the CDR3 reads CASSLAVHVGELFF. The CDR3 DNA sequence: TGTGCCAGCAGTTTGGCTGTTCATGTCGGGGAGCTGTTTTTT.